One sample yielded the 8 T cell receptor beta chains listed below, sequenced in a study of T cell repertoires in cytomegalovirus infection. The antigens of these receptors remain unknown. TCRdb independently ran MiXCR on the reads; one entry per CDR3 protein. This sample has about 27,000 distinct CDR3 sequences; around 19% occur once, and the top ten carry 70% to 90%. The material was CD8+ T cells from cultured PBMCs, obtained from culture after CMV antigen stimulation. The receptors were gathered from a human donor in good health (CMV status not recorded). Some clones in this sample may be carry-over from other donors' samples.

This clonotype showed up just a few times. The chain links TRBV5-6 to TRBJ2-7, with D perhaps being TRBD1 or TRBD2 (6 bases each). The CDR3 extends over 15 amino acids. Deletions cut 0 bases from V and 4 bases from J, with 14 bases between. Germline CDR1 reads SGHDT; CDR2 reads YYEEEE. CDR3 sequence (DNA): TGTGCCAGCAGCTTGGTTCGCGGGACACATTACGAGCAGTACTTC. Its translation: CASSLVRGTHYEQYF.

The rearrangement links TRBV6-2 or TRBV6-3 to TRBJ1-2; no firm D call. V lost 0 bases and J lost 8, with 13 bases in between. The CDR3 sequence is 14 residues long. The germline CDR1 and CDR2 sequences are MNHEY and SVGEGT. The CDR3 loop is CASSYSVDRKGYTF. The CDR3 DNA reads as TGTGCCAGCAGTTACTCGGTTGATCGGAAGGGCTACACCTTC.

This clonotype has just a few counts. The chain uses TRBV4-3 and TRBJ2-7; D may be TRBD1 (5 bases). V was trimmed by 1 base and J by 2 bases, leaving 12 bases between them. Germline CDR1 LGHNA, CDR2 YSLEER. This CDR3 comprises 15 residues. This chain's CDR3 is CASSQVGSDTYEQYF. For the CDR3, the DNA is TGCGCCAGCAGCCAAGTAGGTTCGGACACCTACGAGCAGTACTTC.

The chain recombines TRBV12-3 or TRBV12-4 with TRBJ2-5, with unresolved D. V lost 1 base, J lost 4 bases, and 7 bases lay in between. CDR3 length: 13 amino acids. The CDR3 nucleotides are TGTGCCAGCAGTTTAGTAGGGCGAGAGACCCAGTACTTC. It is translated as CASSLVGRETQYF.

V usage is TRBV6-1 and J usage is TRBJ2-7; no firm D call. The CDR3 loop spans 14 amino acids. The germline gives CDR1 MNHNS, CDR2 SASEGT. Trimming cost V 4 bases and J 2 bases, with 12 bases left between them. The CDR3 region has the DNA TGTGCCAGCAGTGCGCTGGACGCGGCCTACGAGCAGTACTTC. Encoded protein: CASSALDAAYEQYF.

This chain joins TRBV2 and TRBJ1-6, with D hard to call. Per germline, CDR1 SNHLY and CDR2 FYNNEI. This CDR3 is 16 amino acids long. V was pared by 8 bases and J by 0 bases, with 14 bases between. CDR3 nucleotide sequence: TGTGCCAGCTTTAAGGACTGGAGCTCCTATAATTCACCCCTCCACTTT. Its translation: CASFKDWSSYNSPLHF. Variable domain in full (rest from reference TRBV2 and TRBJ1-6): EPEVTQTPSHQVTQMGQEVILRCVPISNHLYFYWYRQILGQKVEFLVSFYNNEISEKSEIFDDQFSVERPDGSNFTLKIRSTKLEDSAMYFCASFKDWSSYNSPLHFGNGTRLTVT.

J is TRBJ1-1 and V is TRBV9; 7 bases align to TRBD1. V trimming: 4 bases; J trimming: 6 bases; junction bases outside the gene matches: 12. The CDR3 sequence is 15 residues long. Germline-derived CDR1 and CDR2 are SGDLS and YYNGEE. For the CDR3, the DNA is TGTGCCAGCAGCACGACGGGACAGTCCACTCCTGAAGCTTTCTTT. Residues: CASSTTGQSTPEAFF.

The sample holds a few counts of this clonotype. The V and J genes are TRBV7-9 and TRBJ1-4, with D perhaps TRBD1 (5 bases). CDR1 is SEHNR and CDR2 is FQNEAQ in the germline V gene (reference sequence). This CDR3 has 14 amino acids. The V gene lost 3 bases and the J gene lost 5 bases, with 10 bases spanning the gap. CDR3 sequence reads: CASSFDRSNEKLFF. DNA of the CDR3: TGTGCCAGCAGCTTTGACAGATCGAATGAAAAACTGTTTTTT.